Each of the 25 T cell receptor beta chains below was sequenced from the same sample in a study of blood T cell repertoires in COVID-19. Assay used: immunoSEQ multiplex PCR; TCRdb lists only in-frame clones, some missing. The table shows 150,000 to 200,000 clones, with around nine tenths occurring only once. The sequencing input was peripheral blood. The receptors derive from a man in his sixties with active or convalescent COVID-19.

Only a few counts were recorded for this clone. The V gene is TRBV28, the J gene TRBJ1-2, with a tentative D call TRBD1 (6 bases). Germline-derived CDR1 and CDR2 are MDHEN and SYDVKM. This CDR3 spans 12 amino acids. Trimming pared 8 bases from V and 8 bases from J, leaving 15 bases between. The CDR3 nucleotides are TGTGCCAGCTCCCTCGAGGGGGAAGGCTACACCTTC. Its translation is CASSLEGEGYTF.

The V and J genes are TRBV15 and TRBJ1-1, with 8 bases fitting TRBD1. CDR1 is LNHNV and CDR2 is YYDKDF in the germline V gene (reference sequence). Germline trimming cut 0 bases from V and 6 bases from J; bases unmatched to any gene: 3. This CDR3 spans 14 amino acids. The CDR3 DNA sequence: TGTGCCACCAGCAGAGATCTACAGGGGGCTGAAGCTTTCTTT. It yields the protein CATSRDLQGAEAFF.

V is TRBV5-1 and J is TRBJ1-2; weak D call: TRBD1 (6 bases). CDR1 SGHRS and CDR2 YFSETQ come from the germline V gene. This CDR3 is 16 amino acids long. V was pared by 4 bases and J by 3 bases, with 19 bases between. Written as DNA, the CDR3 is TGCGCCAGCAGCATCCAACCCGGACAGCTGTACTATGGCTACACCTTC. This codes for CASSIQPGQLYYGYTF.

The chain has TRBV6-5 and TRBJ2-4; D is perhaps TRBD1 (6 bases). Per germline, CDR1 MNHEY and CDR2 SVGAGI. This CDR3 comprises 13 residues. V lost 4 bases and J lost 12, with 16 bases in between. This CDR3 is CASSSQGFVNQYF. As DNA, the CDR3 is TGTGCCAGCAGTTCACAGGGTTTCGTTAATCAGTACTTC.

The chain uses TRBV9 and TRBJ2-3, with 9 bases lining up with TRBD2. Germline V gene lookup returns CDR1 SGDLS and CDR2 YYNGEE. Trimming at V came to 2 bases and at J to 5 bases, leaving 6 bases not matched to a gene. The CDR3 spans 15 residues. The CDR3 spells CASSVRGGAVDTQYF. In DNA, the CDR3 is TGTGCCAGCAGCGTCCGCGGGGGGGCGGTAGATACGCAGTATTTT.

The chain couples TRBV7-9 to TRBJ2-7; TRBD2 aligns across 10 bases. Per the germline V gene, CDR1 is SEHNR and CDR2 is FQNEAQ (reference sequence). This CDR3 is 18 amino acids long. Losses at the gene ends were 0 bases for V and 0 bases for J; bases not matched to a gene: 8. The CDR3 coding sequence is TGTGCCAGCAGCTTAGCGCTAGCGGGAGAGCTTAGCTCCTACGAGCAGTACTTC. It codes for CASSLALAGELSSYEQYF.

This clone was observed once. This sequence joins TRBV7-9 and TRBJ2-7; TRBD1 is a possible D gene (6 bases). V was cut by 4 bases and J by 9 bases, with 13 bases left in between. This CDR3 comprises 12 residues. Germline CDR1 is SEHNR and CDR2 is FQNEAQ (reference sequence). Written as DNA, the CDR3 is TGTGCCAGCAGCTCACAGGGACGGCGGCAGTACTTC. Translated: CASSSQGRRQYF.

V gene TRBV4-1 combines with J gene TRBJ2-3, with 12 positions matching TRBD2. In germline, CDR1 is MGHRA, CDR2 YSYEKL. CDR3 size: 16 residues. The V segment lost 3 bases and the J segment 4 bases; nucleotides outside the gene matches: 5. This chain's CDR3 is CASSHLLAGGADTQYF. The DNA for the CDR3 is TGCGCCAGCAGCCATCTTCTAGCGGGGGGGGCAGATACGCAGTATTTT.

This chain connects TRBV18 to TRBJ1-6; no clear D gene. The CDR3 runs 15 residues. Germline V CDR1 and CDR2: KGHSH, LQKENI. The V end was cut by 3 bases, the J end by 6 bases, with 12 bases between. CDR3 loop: CASSPSPTINSPLHF. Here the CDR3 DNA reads TGTGCCAGCTCACCCTCGCCAACAATTAATTCACCCCTCCACTTT.

The CDR3 nucleotides read TGTGCCAGCTCACCTTCACTAGCGGGGGGTGGCACAGATACGCAGTATTTT. Its translation: CASSPSLAGGGTDTQYF. The chain couples TRBV18 to TRBJ2-3, with 12 positions matching TRBD2. This CDR3 has 17 amino acids. The J segment lost 1 base and the V segment lost 3 bases, leaving 5 bases of the junction unmatched. Germline V gene sequence: CDR1 KGHSH, CDR2 LQKENI.

CDR3 residues: CASSLDDRGYGYTF. The DNA for the CDR3 is TGTGCCAGCAGCTTAGATGACAGGGGATATGGCTACACCTTC. The chain carries TRBV7-9 and TRBJ1-2; 8 bases agree with TRBD1. Germline CDR1 SEHNR, CDR2 FQNEAQ (reference sequence). V dropped 1 base and J dropped 5; count of bases not matched to a gene: 3. The CDR3 consists of 14 residues. The variable domain in full, with the rest retrieved from reference TRBV7-9 and TRBJ1-2, is DTGVSQNPRHKITKRGQNVTFRCDPISEHNRLYWYRQTLGQGPEFLTYFQNEAQLEKSRLLSDRFSAERPKGSFSTLEIQRTEQGDSAMYLCASSLDDRGYGYTFGSGTRLTVV.

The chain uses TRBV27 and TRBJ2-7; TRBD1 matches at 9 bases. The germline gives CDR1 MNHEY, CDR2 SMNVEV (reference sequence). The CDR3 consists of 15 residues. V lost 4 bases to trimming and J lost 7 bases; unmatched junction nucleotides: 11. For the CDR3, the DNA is TGTGCCAGCAGTTCAACTAAGGACAGGGGCAGAGAGCAGTACTTC. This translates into CASSSTKDRGREQYF.

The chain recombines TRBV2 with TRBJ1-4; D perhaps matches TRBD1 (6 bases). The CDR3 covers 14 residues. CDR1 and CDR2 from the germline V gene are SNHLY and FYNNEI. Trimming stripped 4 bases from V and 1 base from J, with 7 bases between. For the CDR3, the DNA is TGTGCCAGCAGTGTACAGGGAACTAATGAAAAACTGTTTTTT. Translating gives CASSVQGTNEKLFF.

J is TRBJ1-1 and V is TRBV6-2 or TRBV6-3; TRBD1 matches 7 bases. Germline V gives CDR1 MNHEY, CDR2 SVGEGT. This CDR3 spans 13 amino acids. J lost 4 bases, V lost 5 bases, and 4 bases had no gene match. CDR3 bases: TGTGCCAGCAGTGATCCAGGGGGCACTGAAGCTTTCTTT. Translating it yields CASSDPGGTEAFF.

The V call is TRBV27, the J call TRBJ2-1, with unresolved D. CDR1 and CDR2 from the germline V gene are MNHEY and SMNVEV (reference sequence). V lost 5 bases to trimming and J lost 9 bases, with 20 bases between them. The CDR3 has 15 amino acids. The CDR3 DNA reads TGTGCCAGCAGTACGCCGTGGGCTCTCCGTTCTGAGCAGTTCTTC. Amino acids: CASSTPWALRSEQFF.

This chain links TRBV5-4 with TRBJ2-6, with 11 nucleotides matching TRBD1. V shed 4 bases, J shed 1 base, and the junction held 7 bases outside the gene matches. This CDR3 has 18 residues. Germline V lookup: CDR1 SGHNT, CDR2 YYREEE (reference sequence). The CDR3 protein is CASSIWTGGFSGANVLTF. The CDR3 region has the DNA TGTGCCAGCAGCATATGGACAGGGGGCTTTTCTGGGGCCAACGTCCTGACTTTC. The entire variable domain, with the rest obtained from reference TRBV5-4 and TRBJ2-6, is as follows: ETGVTQSPTHLIKTRGQQVTLRCSSQSGHNTVSWYQQALGQGPQFIFQYYREEENGRGNFPPRFSGLQFPNYSSELNVNALELDDSALYLCASSIWTGGFSGANVLTFGAGSRLTVL.

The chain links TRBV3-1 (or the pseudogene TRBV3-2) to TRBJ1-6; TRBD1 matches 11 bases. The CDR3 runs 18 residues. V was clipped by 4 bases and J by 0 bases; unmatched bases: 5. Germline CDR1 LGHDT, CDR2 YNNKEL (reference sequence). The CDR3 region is CASSRTGGRSSYNSPLHF. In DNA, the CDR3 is TGTGCCAGCAGCCGGACAGGGGGCAGGAGCTCCTATAATTCACCCCTCCACTTT.

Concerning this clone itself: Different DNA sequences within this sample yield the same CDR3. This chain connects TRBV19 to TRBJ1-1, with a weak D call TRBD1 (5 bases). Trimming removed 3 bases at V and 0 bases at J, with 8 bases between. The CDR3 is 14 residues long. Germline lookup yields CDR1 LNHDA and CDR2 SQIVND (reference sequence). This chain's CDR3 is CASSIAGLNTEAFF. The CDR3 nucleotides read TGTGCCAGTAGTATTGCAGGGTTGAACACTGAAGCTTTCTTT.

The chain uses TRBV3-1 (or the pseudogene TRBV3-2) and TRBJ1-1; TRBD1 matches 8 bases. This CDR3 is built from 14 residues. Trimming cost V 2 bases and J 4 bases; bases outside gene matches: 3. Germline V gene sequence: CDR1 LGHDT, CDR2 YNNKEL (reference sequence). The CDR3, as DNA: TGTGCCAGCAGCCAACCGACAGGGGCCACTGAAGCTTTCTTT. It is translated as CASSQPTGATEAFF.

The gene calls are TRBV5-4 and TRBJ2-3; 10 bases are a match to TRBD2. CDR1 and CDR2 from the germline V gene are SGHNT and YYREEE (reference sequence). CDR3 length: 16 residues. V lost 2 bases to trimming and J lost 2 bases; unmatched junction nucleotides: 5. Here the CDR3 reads CASSFASGGPTDTQYF. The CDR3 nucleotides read TGTGCCAGCAGCTTCGCTAGCGGGGGTCCCACAGATACGCAGTATTTT.

CDR3 residues: CASSRGTGGSNQPQHF. The CDR3 region has the DNA TGTGCCAGTAGTAGGGGGACAGGGGGGAGCAATCAGCCCCAGCATTTT. The chain uses TRBV19 and TRBJ1-5, with 11 bases matching TRBD1. With 4 bases clipped from V and 1 base from J, the junction kept 3 bases outside the gene matches. CDR3 size: 16 residues. Germline lookup yields CDR1 LNHDA and CDR2 SQIVND (reference sequence).

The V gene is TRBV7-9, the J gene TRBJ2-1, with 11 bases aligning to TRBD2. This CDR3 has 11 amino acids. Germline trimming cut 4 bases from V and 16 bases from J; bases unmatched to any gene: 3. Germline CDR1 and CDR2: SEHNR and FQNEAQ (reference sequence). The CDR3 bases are TGTGCCAGCAGCTATAGCGGGAGGGAATTCTTC. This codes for CASSYSGREFF.

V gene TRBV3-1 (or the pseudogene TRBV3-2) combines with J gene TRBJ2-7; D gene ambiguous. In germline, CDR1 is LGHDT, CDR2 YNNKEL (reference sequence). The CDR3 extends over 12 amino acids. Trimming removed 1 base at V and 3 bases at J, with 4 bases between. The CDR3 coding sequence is TGTGCCAGCAGCCAAGTATTCTACGAGCAGTACTTC. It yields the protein CASSQVFYEQYF.

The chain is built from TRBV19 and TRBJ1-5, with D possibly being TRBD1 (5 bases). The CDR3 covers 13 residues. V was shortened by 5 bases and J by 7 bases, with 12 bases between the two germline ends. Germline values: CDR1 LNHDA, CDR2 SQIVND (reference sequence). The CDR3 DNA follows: TGTGCCAGTAGTGGGGCGGTGGAACAGCCCCAGCATTTT. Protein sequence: CASSGAVEQPQHF.

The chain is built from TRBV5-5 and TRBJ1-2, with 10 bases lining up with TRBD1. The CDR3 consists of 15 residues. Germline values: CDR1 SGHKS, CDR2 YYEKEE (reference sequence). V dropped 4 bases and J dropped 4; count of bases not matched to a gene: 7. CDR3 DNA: TGTGCCAGCAGCCTCGAGCGGACAGGGGGCTATGGCTACACCTTC. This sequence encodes CASSLERTGGYGYTF.